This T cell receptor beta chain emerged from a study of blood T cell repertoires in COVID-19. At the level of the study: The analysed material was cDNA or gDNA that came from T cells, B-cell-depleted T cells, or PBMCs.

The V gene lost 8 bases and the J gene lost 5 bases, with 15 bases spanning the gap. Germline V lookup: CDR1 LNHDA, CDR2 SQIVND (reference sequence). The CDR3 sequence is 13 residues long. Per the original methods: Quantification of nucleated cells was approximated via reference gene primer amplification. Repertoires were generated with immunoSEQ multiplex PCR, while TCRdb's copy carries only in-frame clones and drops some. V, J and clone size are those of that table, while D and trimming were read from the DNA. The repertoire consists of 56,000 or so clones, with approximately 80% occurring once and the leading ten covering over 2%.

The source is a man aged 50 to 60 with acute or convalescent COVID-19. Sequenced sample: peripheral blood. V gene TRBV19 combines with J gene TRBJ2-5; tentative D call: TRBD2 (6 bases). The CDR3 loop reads CASRPRAGETQYF. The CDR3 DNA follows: TGTGCCAGTCGTCCTAGGGCGGGGGAGACCCAGTACTTC.